The rows below give T cell receptor beta chains drawn from one sample of a study of blood T cell repertoires in COVID-19. Here immunoSEQ multiplex PCR was the method, and the copy in TCRdb shows in-frame clones only, minus some. The sample carries around 430,000 clones, approximately 88% recorded once. Material for sequencing was peripheral blood. These receptors were obtained from a woman in her forties or fifties with COVID-19, enrolled during active disease. CDR3s include the opening cysteine and the closing phenylalanine or tryptophan. The D gene is left open where the match is weak. Size tells how often a clone was seen (once, few, many) or the class of an expanded clone, and some rows leave it out.

TRBV24-1	TRBJ2-3	.	.	CATSAPTATDTQYF	TGTGCCACCAGTGCACCCACAGCCACAGATACGCAGTATTTT
TRBV5-1	TRBJ2-5	TRBD1	.	CASSPRDRGRETQYF	TGCGCCAGCAGCCCCCGGGACAGGGGTAGAGAGACCCAGTACTTC
TRBV5-1	TRBJ2-7	.	.	CASSLTTDYEQYF	TGCGCCAGCAGCTTAACGACAGACTACGAGCAGTACTTC
TRBV7-9	TRBJ2-7	.	.	CASVGEYEQYF	TGTGCCAGCGTCGGGGAATACGAGCAGTACTTC
TRBV18	TRBJ1-1	.	few	CASSPPGALNTEAFF	TGTGCCAGCTCACCACCGGGGGCCTTAAACACTGAAGCTTTCTTT
TRBV5-1	TRBJ1-6	TRBD1	.	CASSLGGGYSPLHF	TGCGCCAGCTCCTTAGGAGGGGGCTATTCACCCCTCCACTTT
TRBV28	TRBJ2-3	.	.	CASSRGGPGTDTQYF	TGTGCCAGCAGTAGGGGGGGACCGGGCACAGATACGCAGTATTTT
TRBV9	TRBJ2-2	TRBD1	.	CASSVAGGANTGELFF	TGTGCCAGCAGCGTAGCAGGGGGCGCGAACACCGGGGAGCTGTTTTTT
TRBV2	TRBJ1-6	.	.	CASKAANSPLHF	TGTGCCAGCAAGGCGGCTAATTCACCCCTCCACTTT
TRBV5-1	TRBJ2-3	.	.	CASSLEGDYTQYF	TGCGCCAGCAGCTTGGAGGGAGACTATACGCAGTATTTT
TRBV5-5	TRBJ2-7	TRBD1	.	CASSLRDRDYEQYF	TGTGCCAGCAGCTTGAGGGACAGGGACTACGAGCAGTACTTC
TRBV7-6	TRBJ2-3	.	.	CASSLTPEHTDTQYF	TGTGCCAGCAGCTTAACTCCTGAGCACACAGATACGCAGTATTTT
TRBV5-1	TRBJ2-3	TRBD2	.	CASSPLAGGTDTQYF	TGCGCCAGCAGCCCGCTAGCGGGGGGCACAGATACGCAGTATTTT